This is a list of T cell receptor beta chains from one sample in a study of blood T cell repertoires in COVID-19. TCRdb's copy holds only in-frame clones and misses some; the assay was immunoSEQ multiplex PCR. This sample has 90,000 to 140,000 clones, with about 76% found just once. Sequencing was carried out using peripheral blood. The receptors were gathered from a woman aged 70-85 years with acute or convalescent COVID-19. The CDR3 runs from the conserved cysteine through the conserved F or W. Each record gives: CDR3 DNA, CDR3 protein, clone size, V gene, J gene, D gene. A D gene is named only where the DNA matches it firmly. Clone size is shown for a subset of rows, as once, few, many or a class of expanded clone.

TGTGCCTGGAGTGTCAGGGGCAGGGGGTTAGTCACTGAAGCTTTCTTT	CAWSVRGRGLVTEAFF	once	TRBV30	TRBJ1-1	TRBD1
TGCGCCAGCAGCAGGGACAGTCAGAATGAAAAACTGTTTTTT	CASSRDSQNEKLFF	NA	TRBV5-1	TRBJ1-4	TRBD1
TGTGCCAGTAGTATAGACCCCGGGACAGGGGAGGTCGAGCAGTACTTC	CASSIDPGTGEVEQYF	NA	TRBV19	TRBJ2-7	TRBD1
TGCGCCACTAAACCTAGCGGGGGGGCCTATGAGCAGTTCTTC	CATKPSGGAYEQFF	NA	TRBV10-2	TRBJ2-1	TRBD2
TGTGCCAGCAGCCCGGGACAGGGGAATAGAGAGACCCAGTACTTC	CASSPGQGNRETQYF	NA	TRBV6-5	TRBJ2-5	TRBD1
TGTGCCAGCAGCTCCGCCTACATGAGGGAGACCCAGTACTTC	CASSSAYMRETQYF	NA	TRBV5-5	TRBJ2-5	NA
TGCGCCAGCAGCTTGGTGACGGACAGCATCGACGAGCAGTACTTC	CASSLVTDSIDEQYF	NA	TRBV5-1	TRBJ2-7	NA
TGTGCCATCAGTGAGTCTGCAGGGGCATCCTACGAGCAGTACTTC	CAISESAGASYEQYF	NA	TRBV10-3	TRBJ2-7	NA
TGCGCCAGCAGCTTGGGGGACAGTCGGGAAAAACTGTTTTTT	CASSLGDSREKLFF	few	TRBV5-1	TRBJ1-4	TRBD1
TGCGCCAGCACTAGCTCGGGACAACGCACAGATACGCAGTATTTT	CASTSSGQRTDTQYF	few	TRBV4-1	TRBJ2-3	NA
TGTGCCAGCAGACCCGGACAGGGGGGCTATGGCTACACCTTC	CASRPGQGGYGYTF	NA	TRBV3-1/TRBV3-2	TRBJ1-2	TRBD1
TGTGCCAGCAGCTTAGCCAGGGGGCGAAACTATGGCTACACCTTC	CASSLARGRNYGYTF	NA	TRBV7-2	TRBJ1-2	TRBD1
TGCGCCAGCAGCTTGGCCGCGGGGGGCGGGCAAGAGACCCAGTACTTC	CASSLAAGGGQETQYF	once	TRBV5-1	TRBJ2-5	TRBD2
TGCGCCAGCAGCTATTCCGGGACAGGGGGAGGAGAGACCCAGTACTTC	CASSYSGTGGGETQYF	once	TRBV5-1	TRBJ2-5	TRBD1
TGTGCCAGCAGTTTAGGGTTGGGCCCCGACGCCTACGAGCAGTACTTC	CASSLGLGPDAYEQYF	NA	TRBV28	TRBJ2-7	NA
TGCGCCAGCAGCCAAGGTTTACAGTTCGAAAATGAGCAGTTCTTC	CASSQGLQFENEQFF	NA	TRBV4-1	TRBJ2-1	NA
TGTGCCAGCAGCCAACCCAGCGGGGGGAGCACCGGGGAGCTGTTTTTT	CASSQPSGGSTGELFF	NA	TRBV5-4	TRBJ2-2	TRBD2
TGTGCCAGCAGCCCCTTTGGGGCTAGCGGGGGCCGGGGGGAGACCCAGTACTTC	CASSPFGASGGRGETQYF	NA	TRBV7-7	TRBJ2-5	TRBD2
TGTGCCAGCAGGCCAGGGGGCAGCTATGGCTACACCTTC	CASRPGGSYGYTF	NA	TRBV7-2	TRBJ1-2	TRBD1
TGTGCCAGTAGGGCGGGGAATATGTTCTTC	CASRAGNMFF	NA	TRBV19	TRBJ2-1	NA
TGTGCCAGCAGTTATACCGACAGGGACTATGGCTACACCTTC	CASSYTDRDYGYTF	NA	TRBV6-6	TRBJ1-2	TRBD1
TGTGCCAGCAGTGCCTCGACAGTCAATGAGCAGTTCTTC	CASSASTVNEQFF	NA	TRBV27	TRBJ2-1	NA
TGTGCCAGCAGCTTTGTGGGGGCCGGACAGACCCAGTACTTC	CASSFVGAGQTQYF	few	TRBV5-4	TRBJ2-5	NA
TGTGCCAGTAGTACCGAACTGGGGGGATCAGGCACCGGGGAGCTGTTTTTT	CASSTELGGSGTGELFF	many	TRBV19	TRBJ2-2	NA
TGTGCCAGCAGCTTGGACAGCTACCTGACCTATGGCTACACCTTC	CASSLDSYLTYGYTF	NA	TRBV5-4	TRBJ1-2	NA
TGTGCCAGCAGTTACTCCCAGTCTAATTCACCCCTCCACTTT	CASSYSQSNSPLHF	few	TRBV6-5	TRBJ1-6	NA
TGTGCCAGCTCACCCATCGGGACTAGCGGGGGGAGAATCGGCGAGCAGTACTTC	CASSPIGTSGGRIGEQYF	NA	TRBV18	TRBJ2-7	TRBD2
TGTGCCAGCTCGGGACAGGGGAATGGCGAGCAGTACTTC	CASSGQGNGEQYF	NA	TRBV18	TRBJ2-7	TRBD1
TGTGCCAGCAGCTCTCGAGCGGGGGGGCCCTACAATGAGCAGTTCTTC	CASSSRAGGPYNEQFF	NA	TRBV7-6	TRBJ2-1	TRBD2
TGCAGCGTTGAGGGGGGGCCTGCTAATGAAAAACTGTTTTTT	CSVEGGPANEKLFF	NA	TRBV29-1	TRBJ1-4	NA
TGTGCCTCCCGGGAGGGCTATAATGAAAAACTGTTTTTT	CASREGYNEKLFF	NA	TRBV30	TRBJ1-4	NA
TGTGCCAGCAGCTGGCCCCGATCGCGGGGAAGGTCAATATACAATGAGCAGTTCTTC	CASSWPRSRGRSIYNEQFF	NA	TRBV7-9	TRBJ2-1	NA
TGTGCCAGCAGCGTAGGGACAGGCCCAAATTCACCCCTCCACTTT	CASSVGTGPNSPLHF	NA	TRBV9	TRBJ1-6	TRBD1
TGTGCCAGCAGGACCAGAGGAGATAGCAATCAGCCCCAGCATTTT	CASRTRGDSNQPQHF	NA	TRBV6-5	TRBJ1-5	NA
TGTGCCAGCAGCTTGGGGCAGTTTAGCAATCAGCCCCAGCATTTT	CASSLGQFSNQPQHF	few	TRBV5-6	TRBJ1-5	NA
TGTGCCACCAGCCCAGCGGGGGGGCTAGCGACCCAGTACTTC	CATSPAGGLATQYF	NA	TRBV24-1	TRBJ2-5	TRBD2
TGCAGTGCTAGTCGACAGGGGGCAAACACCGGGGAGCTGTTTTTT	CSASRQGANTGELFF	NA	TRBV20-1	TRBJ2-2	TRBD1
TGCGCCAGCGGGTTCCGCGGCGACGAGCAGTACTTC	CASGFRGDEQYF	NA	TRBV10-2	TRBJ2-7	NA
TGTGCCAGCAGCTTGATGGCGGGTCGTAGCTCCTACAATGAGCAGTTCTTC	CASSLMAGRSSYNEQFF	NA	TRBV5-4	TRBJ2-1	NA
TGTGCCAGCAGCTTAGGTAGCGGGGGAAACCAAGAGACCCAGTACTTC	CASSLGSGGNQETQYF	NA	TRBV11-2	TRBJ2-5	TRBD2
TGTGCCAGTAGCATCCGGGACAGGAGCCGGGGGGTAACATACGAGCAGTACTTC	CASSIRDRSRGVTYEQYF	NA	TRBV19	TRBJ2-7	NA
TGTGCCAGCAGCCGCACCCCCGGCAGGGTGTATGGCTACACCTTC	CASSRTPGRVYGYTF	few	TRBV7-9	TRBJ1-2	NA
TGTGCCAGCAGTTACTCGTCCATAAGAGGCGAAAAACTGTTTTTT	CASSYSSIRGEKLFF	few	TRBV6-2/TRBV6-3	TRBJ1-4	NA
TGCGCCAGCAGCTGGGGCCTCAGCTACGAGCAGTACTTC	CASSWGLSYEQYF	NA	TRBV5-1	TRBJ2-7	NA
TGTGCCAGCAGCCAAGTGGTGACACATGGCTACACCTTC	CASSQVVTHGYTF	NA	TRBV3-1/TRBV3-2	TRBJ1-2	NA
TGTGCCAGCAGCTGGGACACGGGGGGCACCCCTCGGGAGACCCAGTACTTC	CASSWDTGGTPRETQYF	NA	TRBV5-5	TRBJ2-5	NA
TGTGCCAGCGGTACGGGGGTGGAAAAACTGTTTTTT	CASGTGVEKLFF	once	TRBV28	TRBJ1-4	NA
TGTGCCAGCAGCCCGACTATGAACACCGGGGAGCTGTTTTTT	CASSPTMNTGELFF	NA	TRBV9	TRBJ2-2	NA
TGCGCCAGCAGCTTGGCCCAGACAGGGGTCGGGGCCAACGTCCTGACTTTC	CASSLAQTGVGANVLTF	NA	TRBV5-1	TRBJ2-6	TRBD1